This record covers a single T cell receptor beta chain. The antigen it recognizes is unknown. Qualities for individual bases were not recorded, and no much larger clone is one base off. In the paper's terms, the time point label means: newly diagnosed GD, antithyroid drugs for less than 3 months. For both TCR sequencing and RNA sequencing, RNA was extracted from PBMCs using TRIzol. The diagnosis of Graves' disease followed American Thyroid Association guidelines. Patients were recruited from an endocrinology department in Xi'an, China. Each patient gave 7.5 to 10 milliliters of peripheral blood, collected in an EDTA anticoagulant tube. PBMCs were isolated by Ficoll Paque Plus density gradient separation without further T cell sorting. An Agilent 2100 Bioanalyzer and agarose gel were used to assess RNA quality, and a NanoDrop 2000 was used to measure RNA concentration. The data are from a study of regulatory T cells in long-lasting Graves disease (dated by TCRdb to the early 2020s). For context, the study as a whole: Newly diagnosed Graves' disease patients had taken antithyroid drugs for less than 3 months. This study used TCR sequencing and RNA sequencing of peripheral blood to compare persistent Graves' disease patients against newly diagnosed Graves' disease patients. The study took place in China and was registered as a clinical trial. A total of roughly 35 samples were covered by TCR sequencing, comprising some 13 persistent and about 20 newly diagnosed Graves' disease patients. Broad study findings and their caveats: The small sample size was acknowledged by the authors as a limitation that may reduce accuracy. A larger number of public clonotypes was shared among persistent patients (more than 2,500) than among newly diagnosed patients (over 850). Only the TCR beta chain was sequenced and analyzed. Only peripheral blood was studied, because thyroid tissue, the primary lesion, was inaccessible. TRBV28, TRBJ1-2 and TRBJ2-5 were preferentially used in persistent disease, while TRBV20-1 and TRBJ2-1 were favored in newly diagnosed disease. Compared with newly diagnosed patients, persistent Graves' disease patients had lower TCR Shannon entropy and fewer highly expanded clones, which suggests clonal expansion.

The CDR3 measures 14 amino acids from cysteine to phenylalanine. Of all the DNA, just the CDR3 is kept, 42 bases in frame from base 1. CDR1 and CDR2 are drawn from the germline V gene: MNHEY, SVGAGI. V is pared back by 2 bases and J by 1 base, with 8 bases lying between the germline termini. Library creation used multiplex PCR. Sequenced on an Illumina HiSeq 4000. iRepertoire HTBI primers and Arm-PCR amplification of CDR3 regions were used to construct TCR beta libraries. Gel purification was performed on PCR products prior to sequencing. For the original study's pipeline: Across samples, 62 TRBV and approximately 15 TRBJ segments were identified and used for gene usage analysis of CDR3 amino acid clonotypes. Filtered high-quality paired reads were merged into contigs using COPE and FqMerger. BLAST was used to align contigs to IMGT TRBV, TRBD and TRBJ reference genes, with CDR3 defined following IMGT. Any clonotype with a frequency above 0.1% was classified as a highly expanded clone. Shannon entropy was used to measure repertoire diversity, and the Gini coefficient was used to measure V-J evenness. A clonotype found in more than one individual was treated as public. In-frame beta chains were kept once TCRdb had trimmed the public reads at Q25 with fastp and called clones with MiXCR. Every distinct CDR3 protein forms one entry, paired with its most common genes and DNA. In this record, the V and J calls reflect TCRdb's handling and not the investigators' own analysis. This sample has about 530,000 distinct CDR3 sequences in its table, and approximately 16% of those were observed once. The ten largest clones take up 20% to 30% of the sample.

These sequences were also reported in another study, on T cells in Graves' hyperthyroidism and ophthalmopathy. As noted in the second study: Stable Graves' hyperthyroidism was defined as the absence of progression to ophthalmopathy over 18 months of follow-up. The hyperthyroidism patients were between 18 and 65 years old and newly diagnosed, with a disease duration of less than 2 months. The study excluded patients with uncontrolled infections, other autoimmune diseases, pregnancy or lactation. Diagnoses relied on clinical symptoms, serum thyroxine and TRAb, thyroid ultrasound and orbital computed tomography. The TCR CDR3 was subjected to a first round of RT-PCR using the HTBI primer set and the Qiagen OneStep RT-PCR kit. Most expanded thyroid clonotypes (frequency above 0.001) were also detected in blood, suggesting blood repertoires may reflect thyroid immune responses. In cross-validation, a model built on a 13 V-J signature told ophthalmopathy apart from stable hyperthyroidism with under 90% sensitivity and around 84% specificity, and in testing the same model reached 80%/75%. During validation, the model predicted progression to ophthalmopathy a median of approximately 7 months ahead of onset, with almost 71% sensitivity and roughly 72% specificity. A discovery cohort of about a hundred patients, about 44 with Graves' ophthalmopathy and over 55 with stable Graves' hyperthyroidism, was used to find distinguishing TCR V-J signatures. Prospective prediction of ophthalmopathy was tested in an independent validation cohort of 18 to 20 hyperthyroidism patients and 15 to 17 patients who later progressed to ophthalmopathy. The approximately 97 discovery patients were randomly divided into training and test sets at a 7:3 ratio. Thyroid tissue and blood T-cell repertoires from more than five Graves' hyperthyroidism patients were also compared in the study. Once sampling was done, hyperthyroidism patients were given methimazole at a starting dose of 30 mg daily, whereas ophthalmopathy patients were given high-dose intravenous methylprednisolone. Libraries were constructed in a second round of multiplex PCR, after which size selection and purification were carried out. Sequencing of the libraries was done on an Illumina HiSeq2000 using paired-end 100 bp reads. SOAPnuke was used to process the raw data, with reads discarded if the reads contained adapters or uncalled bases, had a mean Phred below 15, or lacked an exact constant-primer or identifier match. High-quality paired reads were merged using COPE v1.2.5, and each unique nucleotide sequence was defined as a clonotype. MiTCR v1.1 was used to align clonotypes to the IMGT TRBV, TRBD and TRBJ reference segments. Analysis was restricted to V-J combinations with a frequency above 0.0001, which covered 99% to 99.2% of repertoires. A TCS score was defined as the ratio of F50 (clonal expansion) to E x V (chaos), with BLOSUM62-based TCRdist applied between CDR3 peptides within each V-J. Welch's t-statistics and random forest reduced fewer than 550 V-J features to 13, which were used in a naive Bayes classifier (R e1071). No statistical method was used to fix the sample size in advance, and group allocation was not hidden from the investigators. The paper describes TCR Vbeta CDR3 sequencing of 135 peripheral blood samples, made up of about 40 ophthalmopathy patients, 70 to 75 hyperthyroidism patients and 17 progressor patients.

The sequences come from peripheral blood mononuclear cells (PBMCs), collected at new diagnosis, from a patient treated with antithyroid drugs. This TCR came from a woman aged 35 to 59 with Graves disease. Donor details come from another sample of the same person, matched by shared clones. The V and J genes are TRBV6-5 and TRBJ2-5; the D region may be TRBD1 or TRBD2, each matching 5 bases equally. The sequenced DNA is TGTGCCAGCAGTTACCGAGGGACCCAAGAGACCCAGTACTTC. Its translation reads: CASSYRGTQETQYF.